The clone carrying this T cell receptor beta chain was detected once. J gave up 3 bases and V 3 bases, and 5 bases lay outside the gene matches. There are 15 residues in the CDR3. The germline V gene encodes CDR1 SGHRS and CDR2 YFSETQ. The source of the sample is a study of blood T cell repertoires in COVID-19. Across the whole study: Collection of acute and convalescent COVID-19 samples took place in the United States, Italy and Spain. Sample material is recorded as cDNA or gDNA derived from T cells, B-cell-depleted T cells, or PBMCs.

Authors' methods: How many nucleated cells were present was estimated from reference gene primer amplification. Only in-frame clones appear in the TCRdb table, and some are missing; sequencing was by immunoSEQ multiplex PCR. The V and J calls and clone size are taken from that table; D and trimming were inferred from the DNA. The sample has around 100,000 clones; approximately 86% are singletons. This chain joins TRBV5-1 and TRBJ1-4, with 7 bases matching TRBD1. The clonotype was recovered from a human donor in a cohort sampled during active COVID-19. The sample comprised peripheral blood. The CDR3, as DNA: TGCGCCAGCAGCTCACGACAGGGCTCTAATGAAAAACTGTTTTTT. Protein: CASSSRQGSNEKLFF.